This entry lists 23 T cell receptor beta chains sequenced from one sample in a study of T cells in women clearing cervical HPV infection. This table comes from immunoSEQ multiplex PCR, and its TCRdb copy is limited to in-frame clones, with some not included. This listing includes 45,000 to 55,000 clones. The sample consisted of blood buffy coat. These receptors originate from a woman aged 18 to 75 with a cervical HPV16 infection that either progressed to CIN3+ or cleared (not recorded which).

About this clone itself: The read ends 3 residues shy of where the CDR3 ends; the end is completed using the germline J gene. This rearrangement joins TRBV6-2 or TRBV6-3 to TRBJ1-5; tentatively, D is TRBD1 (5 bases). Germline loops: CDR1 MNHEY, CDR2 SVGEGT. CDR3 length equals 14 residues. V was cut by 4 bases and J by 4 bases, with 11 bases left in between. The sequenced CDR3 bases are TGTGCCAGCAGTTTATATCCAGGGAATCAGCCC. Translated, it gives CASSLYPGNQP. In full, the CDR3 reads CASSLYPGNQPQHF.

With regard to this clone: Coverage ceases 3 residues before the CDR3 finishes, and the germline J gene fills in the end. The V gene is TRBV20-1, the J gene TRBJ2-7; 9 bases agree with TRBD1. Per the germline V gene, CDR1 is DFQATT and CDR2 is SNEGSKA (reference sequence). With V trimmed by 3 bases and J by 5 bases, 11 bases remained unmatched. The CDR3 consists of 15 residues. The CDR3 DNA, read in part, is TGCAGTGCTAGTCCACTGACAGGGGGAGGGAACGAG. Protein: CSASPLTGGGNE. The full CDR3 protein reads CSASPLTGGGNEQYF.

Incomplete CDR3 DNA: TGTGCCAGCAAGTACAGGGGGATCTTCGACACCGGGGAG. It translates to CASKYRGIFDTGE. The complete CDR3 protein is CASKYRGIFDTGELFF. The J gene is TRBJ2-2, the V gene TRBV19, with 8 bases identical to TRBD1. The read stops 3 residues short of the end of the CDR3; the missing end is completed from the germline J gene. This CDR3 is built from 16 residues. Germline assignment: CDR1 LNHDA and CDR2 SQIVND (reference sequence). After removal of 9 bases from V and 3 bases from J, the junction contained 12 bases not matched to a gene.

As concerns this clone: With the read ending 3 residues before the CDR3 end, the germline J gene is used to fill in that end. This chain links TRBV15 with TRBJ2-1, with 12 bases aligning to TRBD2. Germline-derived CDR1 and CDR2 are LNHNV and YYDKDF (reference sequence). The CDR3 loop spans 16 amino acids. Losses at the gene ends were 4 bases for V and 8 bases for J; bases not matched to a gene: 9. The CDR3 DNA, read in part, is TGTGCCACCAGCACCGTTCTAGCGGGGGGGCGGGATGAG. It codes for CATSTVLAGGRDE. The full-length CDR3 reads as CATSTVLAGGRDEQFF.

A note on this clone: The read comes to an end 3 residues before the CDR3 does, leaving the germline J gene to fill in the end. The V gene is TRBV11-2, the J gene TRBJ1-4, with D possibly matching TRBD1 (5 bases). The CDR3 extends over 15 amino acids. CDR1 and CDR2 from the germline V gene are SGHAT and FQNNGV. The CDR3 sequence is CASSSDRDLNRGLFF. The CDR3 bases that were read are TGTGCCAGCAGCTCGGACCGGGATCTTAATAGGGGA.

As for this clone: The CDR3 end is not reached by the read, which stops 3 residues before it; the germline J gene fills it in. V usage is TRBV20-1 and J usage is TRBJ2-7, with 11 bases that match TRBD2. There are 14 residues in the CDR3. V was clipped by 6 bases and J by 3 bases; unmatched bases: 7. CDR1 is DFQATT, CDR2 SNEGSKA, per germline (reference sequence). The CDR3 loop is CSAESTSGSYEQYF. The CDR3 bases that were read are TGCAGTGCCGAGTCTACTAGCGGGAGCTACGAG.

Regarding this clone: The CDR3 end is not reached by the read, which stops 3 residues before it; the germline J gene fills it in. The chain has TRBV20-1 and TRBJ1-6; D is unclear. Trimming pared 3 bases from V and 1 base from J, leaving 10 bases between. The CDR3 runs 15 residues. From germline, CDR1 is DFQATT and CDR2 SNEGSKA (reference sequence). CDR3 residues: CSARPGESYNSPLHF. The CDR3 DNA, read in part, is TGCAGTGCTAGGCCCGGGGAGTCCTATAATTCACCC.

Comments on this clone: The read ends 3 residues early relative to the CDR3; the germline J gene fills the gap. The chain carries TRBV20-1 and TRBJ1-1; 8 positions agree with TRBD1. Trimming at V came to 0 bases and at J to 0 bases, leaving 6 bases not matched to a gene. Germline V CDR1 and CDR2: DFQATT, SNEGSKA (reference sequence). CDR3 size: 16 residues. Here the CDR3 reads CSARDPAGGLNTEAFF. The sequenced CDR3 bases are TGCAGTGCTAGAGATCCGGCAGGGGGCCTGAACACTGAA.

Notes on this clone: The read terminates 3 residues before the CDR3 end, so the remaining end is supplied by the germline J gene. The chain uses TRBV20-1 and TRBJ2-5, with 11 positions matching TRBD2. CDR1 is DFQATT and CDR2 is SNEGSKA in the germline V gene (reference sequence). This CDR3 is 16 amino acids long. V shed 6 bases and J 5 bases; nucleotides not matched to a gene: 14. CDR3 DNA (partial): TGCAGTGCGGTTCAACTAGCGGGAGTTTTACAGGAGACC. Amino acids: CSAVQLAGVLQET. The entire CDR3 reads CSAVQLAGVLQETQYF.

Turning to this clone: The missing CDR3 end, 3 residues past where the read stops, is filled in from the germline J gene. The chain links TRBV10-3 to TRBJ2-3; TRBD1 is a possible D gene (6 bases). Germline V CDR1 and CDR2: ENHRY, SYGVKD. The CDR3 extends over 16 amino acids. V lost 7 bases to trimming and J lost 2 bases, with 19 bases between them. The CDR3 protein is CAIKGGETPLTDTQYF. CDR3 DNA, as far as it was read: TGTGCCATCAAAGGGGGTGAGACTCCGCTCACAGATACG.

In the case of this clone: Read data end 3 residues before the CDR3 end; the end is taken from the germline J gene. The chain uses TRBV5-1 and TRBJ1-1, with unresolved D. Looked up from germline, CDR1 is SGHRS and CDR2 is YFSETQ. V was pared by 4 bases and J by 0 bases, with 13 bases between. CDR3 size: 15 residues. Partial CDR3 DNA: TGCGCCAGCAGCCCCCTCCCTCCCCTGAACACTGAA. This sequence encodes CASSPLPPLNTE. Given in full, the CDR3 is CASSPLPPLNTEAFF.

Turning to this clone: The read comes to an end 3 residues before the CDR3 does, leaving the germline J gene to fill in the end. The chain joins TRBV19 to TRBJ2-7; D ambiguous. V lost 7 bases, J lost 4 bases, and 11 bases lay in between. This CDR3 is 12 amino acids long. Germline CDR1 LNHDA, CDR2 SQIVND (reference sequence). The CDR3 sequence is CASTSAKYEQYF. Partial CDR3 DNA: TGTGCCAGTACGAGCGCCAAATACGAG.

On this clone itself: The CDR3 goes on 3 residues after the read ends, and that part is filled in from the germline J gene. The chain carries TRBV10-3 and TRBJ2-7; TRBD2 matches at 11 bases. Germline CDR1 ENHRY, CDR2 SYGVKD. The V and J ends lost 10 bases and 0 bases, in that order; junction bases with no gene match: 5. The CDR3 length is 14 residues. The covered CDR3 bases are TGTGCCACCTCGGGACTAGCGGACTCCTACGAG. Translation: CATSGLADSYE. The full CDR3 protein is CATSGLADSYEQYF.

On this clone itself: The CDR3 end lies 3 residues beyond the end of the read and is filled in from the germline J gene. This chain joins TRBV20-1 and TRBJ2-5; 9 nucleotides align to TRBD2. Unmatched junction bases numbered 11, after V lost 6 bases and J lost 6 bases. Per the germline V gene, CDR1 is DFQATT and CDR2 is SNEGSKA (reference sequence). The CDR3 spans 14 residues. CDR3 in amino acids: CSAGIGTSRKTQYF. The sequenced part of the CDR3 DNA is TGCAGTGCCGGGATCGGGACTAGCCGAAAGACC.

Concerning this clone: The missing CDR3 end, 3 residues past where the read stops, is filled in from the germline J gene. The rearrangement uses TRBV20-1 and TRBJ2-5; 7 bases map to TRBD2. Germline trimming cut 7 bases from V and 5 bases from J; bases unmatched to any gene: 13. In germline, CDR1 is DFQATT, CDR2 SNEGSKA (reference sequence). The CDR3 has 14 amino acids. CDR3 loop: CSVRGRGLVETQYF. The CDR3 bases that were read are TGCAGTGTCCGCGGGAGAGGTTTGGTGGAGACC.

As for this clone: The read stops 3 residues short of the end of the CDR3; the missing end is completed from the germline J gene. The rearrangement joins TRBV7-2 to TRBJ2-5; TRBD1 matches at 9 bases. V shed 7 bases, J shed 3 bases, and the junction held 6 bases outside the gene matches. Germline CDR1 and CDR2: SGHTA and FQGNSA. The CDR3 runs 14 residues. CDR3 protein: CASTVGQGKETQYF. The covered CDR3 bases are TGTGCCAGCACCGTAGGACAGGGGAAAGAGACC.

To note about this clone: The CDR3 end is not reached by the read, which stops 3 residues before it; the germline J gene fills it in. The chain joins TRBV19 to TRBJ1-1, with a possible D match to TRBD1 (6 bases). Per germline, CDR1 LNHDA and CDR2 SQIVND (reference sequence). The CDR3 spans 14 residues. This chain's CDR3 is CASSMGGGEVKAFF. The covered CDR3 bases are TGTGCCAGTAGTATGGGCGGGGGCGAGGTCAAG.

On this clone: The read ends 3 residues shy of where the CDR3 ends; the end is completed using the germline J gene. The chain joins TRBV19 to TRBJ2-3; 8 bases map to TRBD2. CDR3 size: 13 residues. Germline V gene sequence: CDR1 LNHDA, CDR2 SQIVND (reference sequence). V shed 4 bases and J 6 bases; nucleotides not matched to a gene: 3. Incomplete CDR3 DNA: TGTGCCAGTAGTAAGGGACTAGGGGATACG. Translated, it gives CASSKGLGDT. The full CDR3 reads CASSKGLGDTQYF.

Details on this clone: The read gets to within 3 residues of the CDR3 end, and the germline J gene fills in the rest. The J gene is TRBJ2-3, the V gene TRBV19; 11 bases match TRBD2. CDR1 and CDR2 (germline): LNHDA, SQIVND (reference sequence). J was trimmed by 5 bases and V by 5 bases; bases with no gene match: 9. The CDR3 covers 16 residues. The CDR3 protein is CASSVPSTSGVDTQYF. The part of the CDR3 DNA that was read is TGTGCCAGTAGTGTTCCTTCGACTAGCGGGGTAGATACG.

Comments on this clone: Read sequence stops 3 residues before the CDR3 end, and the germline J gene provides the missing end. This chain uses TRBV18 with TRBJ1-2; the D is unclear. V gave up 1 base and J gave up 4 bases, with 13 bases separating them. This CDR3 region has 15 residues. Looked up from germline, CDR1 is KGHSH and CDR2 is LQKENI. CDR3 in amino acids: CASSPLPGDSYGYTF. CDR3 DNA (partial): TGTGCCAGCTCACCACTCCCCGGGGATAGCTATGGC.

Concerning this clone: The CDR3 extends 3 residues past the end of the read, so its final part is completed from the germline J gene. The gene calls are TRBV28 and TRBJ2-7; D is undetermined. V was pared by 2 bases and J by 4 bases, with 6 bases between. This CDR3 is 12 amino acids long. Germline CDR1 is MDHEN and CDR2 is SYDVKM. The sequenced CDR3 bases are TGTGCCAGCAGTTTAGCCGGGTACGAG. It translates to CASSLAGYE. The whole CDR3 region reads CASSLAGYEQYF. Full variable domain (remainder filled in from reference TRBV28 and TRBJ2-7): DVKVTQSSRYLVKRTGEKVFLECVQDMDHENMFWYRQDPGLGLRLIYFSYDVKMKEKGDIPEGYSVSREKKERFSLILESASTNQTSMYLCASSLAGYEQYFGPGTRLTVT.

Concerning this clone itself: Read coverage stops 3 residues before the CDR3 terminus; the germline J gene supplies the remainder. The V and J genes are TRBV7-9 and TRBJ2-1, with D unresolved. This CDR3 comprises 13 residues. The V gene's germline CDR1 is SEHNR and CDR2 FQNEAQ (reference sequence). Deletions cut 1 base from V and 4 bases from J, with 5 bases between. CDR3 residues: CASSLVSYNEQFF. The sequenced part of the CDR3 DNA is TGTGCCAGCAGCTTAGTCAGTTACAATGAG.

The covered CDR3 bases are TGCAGCGTTGCTGGGCAGACC. This translates into CSVAGQT. The CDR3 as a whole reads CSVAGQTQYF. The V gene is TRBV29-1, the J gene TRBJ2-5; D not resolved. Read data end 3 residues before the CDR3 end; the end is taken from the germline J gene. Germline CDR1 and CDR2: SQVTM and ANQGSEA. The V end lost 4 bases, the J end lost 6 bases, and 6 bases lay between the germline ends. The CDR3 spans 10 residues.